Below, one TCR beta chain is given with its context. What it binds is not known. In TCRdb, the RT-PCR reads were re-called with MiXCR into one record per CDR3 protein. The table lists roughly 650,000 distinct CDR3 sequences, less than 20% of them singletons. The sample is drawn from a study of response to subunit inactivated influenza vaccine. Whole-study findings and limits: The study's authors posited that every seasonal influenza vaccination enlists few new T cells.

Trimming removed 1 base from V and 2 bases from J, with 10 bases in between. Germline loops: CDR1 SGDLS, CDR2 YYNGEE. The CDR3 extends over 14 amino acids. Sequenced material: PBMCs from blood, taken 12 days after vaccination. The source of this sequence is a middle-aged man who received an inactivated influenza vaccine. The rearrangement uses TRBV9 and TRBJ2-7; D possibly uses TRBD1 or TRBD2 (5 bases each). Here the CDR3 reads CASSVNSGPYEQYF. The CDR3 DNA is TGTGCCAGCAGCGTAAATTCGGGACCCTACGAGCAGTACTTC.